This T cell receptor beta chain was observed in a study of blood T cell repertoires in COVID-19. Study in general: Italy, Spain and the United States were the sources of the convalescent and acute COVID-19 samples. T cells, B-cell-depleted T cells, or PBMCs provided the cDNA or gDNA that served as material.

V lost 10 bases and J 1 base, leaving 17 bases between the germline ends. Germline loops: CDR1 MNHEY, CDR2 SMNVEV (reference sequence). The CDR3 extends over 14 amino acids. In the authors' methods: Estimates of nucleated cell counts were drawn from the amplification of reference gene primers. Clones were read by immunoSEQ multiplex PCR, and TCRdb kept only the in-frame ones, dropping some. From that table come the V and J calls and clone size; the DNA was used to work out D and trimming. The sample has about 230,000 clones, around 78% seen once. This chain links TRBV27 with TRBJ2-7; D may be TRBD1 (6 bases). This receptor was obtained from a woman in her 70s with active or convalescent COVID-19. The material sequenced was peripheral blood. CDR3 sequence: CATRRGQNSYEQYF. In DNA, the CDR3 is TGTGCCACCCGCCGGGGACAAAATTCCTACGAGCAGTACTTC.